A selection of T cell receptor beta chains follows, all from one sample in a study of tumor-infiltrating lymphocytes in primary liver carcinoma. MiXCR, applied by TCRdb to the multiplex PCR reads, yields one record per CDR3 protein. Of around 210,000 distinct CDR3 sequences in the sample, approximately 64% were seen once. The sequenced sample was peripheral blood. The receptor source for this set is a woman aged 55-70 years with primary liver carcinoma and hepatitis B virus infection. The CDR3 runs from the conserved cysteine through the conserved F or W. The D gene is left open where the match is weak. Not every row has a clone size; where given, it reads once, few, many or a size class.

j_gene	abundance	v_gene	d_gene	CDR3nt	CDR3aa
TRBJ1-2	many	TRBV6-5	NA	TGTGCCAGCAGTTACGTGGACCAGGGCTATGGCTACACCTTC	CASSYVDQGYGYTF
TRBJ2-1	NA	TRBV7-9	TRBD2	TGTGCCAGCAGCCCATCCCCGGCTAGCGGGAGATCCAATGAACAGTTCTTC	CASSPSPASGRSNEQFF
TRBJ1-5	once	TRBV11-2	NA	TGTACCAGCAGTCCGTCCGTGCGGAGCACAGATACGCAGCATTTT	CTSSPSVRSTDTQHF
TRBJ2-7	NA	TRBV5-1	NA	TGCGACAGCAGCCCGGACAGATCCTACGAGCAGTACTTC	CDSSPDRSYEQYF
TRBJ2-7	NA	TRBV6-2/TRBV6-3	NA	TGTGTCAGCAGTTACCCCGCCGAGCAGTACTTT	CVSSYPAEQYF
TRBJ2-3	many	TRBV12-3/TRBV12-4	NA	TGTGCCAGCATGGGGACGGTGAGCACAGATACGCAGTATTTT	CASMGTVSTDTQYF
TRBJ2-2	NA	TRBV7-9	TRBD2	TGTGCCAGCAGCCGGACTAGCGCCCCCTGGGAGCTGTTTTTT	CASSRTSAPWELFF
TRBJ1-5	NA	TRBV4-1	TRBD1	TGCGCCAGCAGCCCCAGACAGGGGGCGCGTCTAATGTTTAATCAGCCCCAGCATTTT	CASSPRQGARLMFNQPQHF
TRBJ2-7	many	TRBV12-3/TRBV12-4	TRBD2	TGTGCCAGCAGTCCGACTAGCGGGCAGAACTACGAGCAGTACTTC	CASSPTSGQNYEQYF
TRBJ2-2	NA	TRBV4-1	TRBD2	TGCGCCGGCAGCCAAGCCGGGACTAGAATTGGCTGGGAGCTGTTTTTT	CAGSQAGTRIGWELFF
TRBJ1-1	NA	TRBV5-4	TRBD1	TGTGCCAGCAGCATGGACAGGTGGAGCCGAACTGAAGCTTTCTTT	CASSMDRWSRTEAFF
TRBJ2-5	NA	TRBV11-2	NA	TGTGCCAACAGCTTAACGTCGCAGACTCAGTACTTC	CANSLTSQTQYF
TRBJ1-2	NA	TRBV7-8	TRBD1	TGTGCCAGCAGCTTAGAGTCCGGGGCAGGGGGCGGCTACACCTTC	CASSLESGAGGGYTF
TRBJ2-5	NA	TRBV4-1	NA	TGCGCCAGCAGCCAAGGGGGAGTAGCGGAAGTTCAAGAGACCCAGTACTTC	CASSQGGVAEVQETQYF
TRBJ1-5	NA	TRBV4-1	TRBD1	TGCGCCAGCAGCCATGCACAGGGGGCAGTGGGCAATCAGCCCCAGCATTTT	CASSHAQGAVGNQPQHF
TRBJ2-5	few	TRBV11-2	NA	TGTGCCAGCAGCGAGCGACCCCGTGAGACCCAGTACTTC	CASSERPRETQYF
TRBJ2-7	many	TRBV12-3/TRBV12-4	TRBD2	TGTGCCAGCCGCCCTAGCGGGAGGTCCTACGAGCAGTACTTC	CASRPSGRSYEQYF
TRBJ2-1	NA	TRBV11-3	NA	TGTGCCAGTGGCTTAGACCCCAGGAGCTCCTACAATGAGCAGTTCTTC	CASGLDPRSSYNEQFF
TRBJ1-3	NA	TRBV4-1	TRBD1	TGCGCCAGCAGCCAAGAACAAATGACAGGGGGTGGAAACACCATATATTTT	CASSQEQMTGGGNTIYF
TRBJ2-2	many	TRBV7-8	NA	TGTGCCAGCAGCTTATTACAGGGTTTGGGGGAGCTGTTTTTT	CASSLLQGLGELFF
TRBJ2-7	NA	TRBV28	TRBD2	TGTGCCAGCAGTCCCCGACTAGCGGGAAACGGCTACGAGCAGTACTTC	CASSPRLAGNGYEQYF
TRBJ2-7	NA	TRBV6-1	NA	TGTGTCAGCAGTGAACGTGGCCCCTACGAGCAGTACTTC	CVSSERGPYEQYF